The TCR beta chain described here comes from a study of cytomegalovirus exposure and HLA in healthy donors. Sequencing used immunoSEQ multiplex PCR; TCRdb keeps in-frame clones, though not all of them. The sample yields 170,000 or so clones, 85% seen once. This CDR3 comprises 12 residues. Trimming pared 5 bases from V and 5 bases from J, leaving 10 bases between. Germline-derived CDR1 and CDR2 are WNHNN and SYGVQD (reference sequence). Details on this clone: No antigen is known for it.

Study results and limitations: There were 150 to 200 TCR beta chains listed as cytomegalovirus-associated. Whilst most TCR sequences proved rare, a subset of public TCRs occurred across many donors. Within the 130 or so validation repertoires, first-cohort TCR clusters tended to co-occur, according to a later analysis. The classifier was said to identify cytomegalovirus status with high specificity and sensitivity.

V gene TRBV10-1 combines with J gene TRBJ2-7; D is unclear. Specimen: PBMCs. This TCR came from a man aged 18 to 30 in good health and CMV-seropositive. The CDR3 protein is CASSNPGHEQYF. In DNA form, the CDR3 reads TGCGCCAGCAGTAACCCGGGTCACGAGCAGTACTTC.